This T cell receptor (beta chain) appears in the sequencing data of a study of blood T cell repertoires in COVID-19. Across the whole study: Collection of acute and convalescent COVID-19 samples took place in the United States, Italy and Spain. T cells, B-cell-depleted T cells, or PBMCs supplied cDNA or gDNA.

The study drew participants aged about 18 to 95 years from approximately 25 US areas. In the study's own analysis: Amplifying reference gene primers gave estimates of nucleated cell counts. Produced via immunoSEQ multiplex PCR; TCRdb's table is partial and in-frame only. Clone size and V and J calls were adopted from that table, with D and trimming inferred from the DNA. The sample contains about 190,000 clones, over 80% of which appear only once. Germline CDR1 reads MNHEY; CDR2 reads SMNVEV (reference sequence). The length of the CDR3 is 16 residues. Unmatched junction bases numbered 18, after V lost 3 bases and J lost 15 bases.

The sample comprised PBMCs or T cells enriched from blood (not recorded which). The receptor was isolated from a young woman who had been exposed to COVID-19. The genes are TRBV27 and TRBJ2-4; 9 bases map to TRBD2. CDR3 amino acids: CASSFIDTGTSRRWYF. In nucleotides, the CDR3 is TGTGCCAGCAGTTTCATAGATACCGGGACTAGCCGCAGGTGGTACTTC.